Listed here are 24 T cell receptor beta chains from one sample, sequenced in a study of T cells and Merkel cell carcinoma outcomes. The protocol was immunoSEQ multiplex PCR, while the TCRdb copy is restricted to in-frame clones and leaves out a portion. The table has 3,100 or so clones, over 60% seen once. The source material was tumor tissue from Merkel cell carcinoma. The receptors originated from a human donor with Merkel cell carcinoma.

CDR3: CASSSAGQGPYGYTF. The DNA for the CDR3 is TGTGCCAGCAGTTCCGCCGGACAGGGACCATATGGCTACACCTTC. The chain couples TRBV6-5 to TRBJ1-2, with 8 bases identical to TRBD1. CDR3 length: 15 residues. The V segment lost 4 bases and the J segment 5 bases; nucleotides outside the gene matches: 9. The V gene's germline CDR1 is MNHEY and CDR2 SVGAGI.

This chain joins TRBV5-1 and TRBJ2-5; TRBD1 matches 7 bases. The V and J ends lost 3 bases and 4 bases, in that order; junction bases with no gene match: 3. The CDR3 is 13 residues long. Germline loops: CDR1 SGHRS, CDR2 YFSETQ. This CDR3 reads CASSSTGRETQYF. CDR3 coding DNA: TGCGCCAGCAGCTCGACAGGGCGAGAGACCCAGTACTTC.

The chain employs TRBV28 and TRBJ1-2, with 8 bases that match TRBD1. There are 15 residues in the CDR3. Germline values: CDR1 MDHEN, CDR2 SYDVKM. V lost 5 bases, J lost 0 bases, and 5 bases stayed unmatched. CDR3 nucleotide sequence: TGTGCCAGCAGTACGACAGGGGTTGCTAACTATGGCTACACCTTC. Amino acid sequence: CASSTTGVANYGYTF.

This chain connects TRBV7-6 to TRBJ2-1; 10 bases are a match to TRBD2. Losses at the gene ends were 4 bases for V and 5 bases for J; bases not matched to a gene: 8. Germline CDR1 is SGHVS and CDR2 is FNYEAQ. The CDR3 contains 16 residues. DNA for the CDR3: TGTGCCAGCAGCTCTCTAGCGGGGGACGGGGACAATGAGCAGTTCTTC. Its translation is CASSSLAGDGDNEQFF.

The gene calls are TRBV4-1 and TRBJ2-1; no clear D. Looked up from germline, CDR1 is MGHRA and CDR2 is YSYEKL. With 4 bases removed from V and 6 bases from J, the gap between germline ends came to 7 bases. The CDR3 has 12 residues. CDR3 loop: CASSPQRNEQFF. Written as DNA, the CDR3 is TGCGCCAGCAGCCCTCAGCGCAATGAGCAGTTCTTC.

This clone was found a few times. The V call is TRBV9, the J call TRBJ2-2; a possible D gene is TRBD2 (6 bases). This CDR3 is built from 14 residues. Germline assignment: CDR1 SGDLS and CDR2 YYNGEE. V was pared by 1 base and J by 6 bases, with 10 bases between. CDR3 residues: CASSVRTGAGELFF. Written as DNA, the CDR3 is TGTGCCAGCAGCGTAAGAACGGGAGCCGGGGAGCTGTTTTTT. The variable domain in full, with the rest retrieved from reference TRBV9 and TRBJ2-2, is DSGVTQTPKHLITATGQRVTLRCSPRSGDLSVYWYQQSLDQGLQFLIQYYNGEERAKGNILERFSAQQFPDLHSELNLSSLELGDSALYFCASSVRTGAGELFFGEGSRLTVL.

V usage is TRBV27 and J usage is TRBJ2-1; no clear D. The V end lost 0 bases, the J end lost 4 bases, and 4 bases lay between the germline ends. Germline V lookup: CDR1 MNHEY, CDR2 SMNVEV (reference sequence). The CDR3 spans 13 residues. The CDR3 sequence is CASSLSLYNEQFF. CDR3 coding DNA: TGTGCCAGCAGTTTATCGCTGTACAATGAGCAGTTCTTC.

The V and J genes are TRBV11-2 and TRBJ2-2, with D possibly being TRBD2 (6 bases). Looked up from germline, CDR1 is SGHAT and CDR2 is FQNNGV. CDR3 length equals 18 residues. Trimming left V 1 base short and J 4 bases short, with 19 bases between. CDR3 protein: CASSLGPWGVGFTGELFF. CDR3 DNA sequence: TGTGCCAGCAGCTTAGGGCCCTGGGGGGTCGGATTCACCGGGGAGCTGTTTTTT.

V and J are TRBV7-8 and TRBJ2-7; possible D gene TRBD2, 5 bases. The CDR3 extends over 13 amino acids. V shed 5 bases and J shed 5 bases, with 13 bases lying between them. Germline V gene data show CDR1 as SGHVS and CDR2 as FQNEAQ. DNA of the CDR3: TGTGCCAGCAGCCCCCGTGTCGGGGACGAGCAGTACTTC. It codes for CASSPRVGDEQYF.

V is TRBV5-1 and J is TRBJ1-6; no definite D call. The CDR3 sequence is 11 residues long. CDR1 and CDR2 from the germline V gene are SGHRS and YFSETQ. V dropped 3 bases and J dropped 12 bases, with 7 bases sitting between them. CDR3 in DNA: TGCGCCAGCAGCTCGCCGGGACCCCTCCACTTT. It translates to CASSSPGPLHF. Combining the CDR3 with reference TRBV5-1 and TRBJ1-6 gives the whole variable domain KAGVTQTPRYLIKTRGQQVTLSCSPISGHRSVSWYQQTPGQGLQFLFEYFSETQRNKGNFPGRFSGRQFSNSRSEMNVSTLELGDSALYLCASSSPGPLHFGNGTRLTVT.

The V and J genes are TRBV28 and TRBJ2-5, with unresolved D. The V and J ends lost 6 bases and 1 base respectively, with 9 bases between them. Germline-derived CDR1 and CDR2 are MDHEN and SYDVKM. The CDR3 length is 13 residues. This CDR3 reads CASSEHFQETQYF. As DNA, the CDR3 is TGTGCCAGCAGCGAACATTTCCAAGAGACCCAGTACTTC. Complete variable domain (other parts from reference TRBV28 and TRBJ2-5): DVKVTQSSRYLVKRTGEKVFLECVQDMDHENMFWYRQDPGLGLRLIYFSYDVKMKEKGDIPEGYSVSREKKERFSLILESASTNQTSMYLCASSEHFQETQYFGPGTRLLVL.

In this sample, this clone turned up once. CDR3 sequence reads: CASRRPHGNTEAFF. In DNA form, the CDR3 reads TGTGCCAGCAGACGGCCCCATGGGAACACTGAAGCTTTCTTT. The chain uses TRBV6-5 and TRBJ1-1; D is undetermined. Trimming left V 6 bases short and J 1 base short, with 12 bases between. Germline-derived CDR1 and CDR2 are MNHEY and SVGAGI. The CDR3 loop spans 14 amino acids.

CDR3 sequence: CASTSDMGGDGYTF. Written as DNA, the CDR3 is TGTGCCAGCACTTCAGACATGGGGGGGGATGGCTACACCTTC. This chain links TRBV5-5 with TRBJ1-2; D is perhaps TRBD1 (5 bases). V was shortened by 6 bases and J by 6 bases, with 18 bases between the two germline ends. Germline assignment: CDR1 SGHKS and CDR2 YYEKEE (reference sequence). This CDR3 contains 14 residues.

In this sample, this clone turned up once. CDR3: CASSQRGQAQPQHF. The CDR3 nucleotides are TGTGCCAGCAGCCAACGGGGACAAGCCCAGCCCCAGCATTTT. V gene TRBV4-2 combines with J gene TRBJ1-5; maybe TRBD1 (6 bases). Trimming cost V 2 bases and J 7 bases, with 12 bases left between them. The CDR3 is made up of 14 amino acids. The germline CDR1 and CDR2 sequences are LGHNA and YNFKEQ.

The J gene is TRBJ1-2, the V gene TRBV7-8; a weak D match, TRBD1 (6 bases). V lost 1 base and J lost 8, with 11 bases in between. CDR3 length: 13 amino acids. Germline lookup yields CDR1 SGHVS and CDR2 FQNEAQ. CDR3 sequence (DNA): TGTGCCAGCAGCTTAGGGACAGCTGACGGCTACACCTTC. Translated: CASSLGTADGYTF.

The chain is built from TRBV29-1 and TRBJ2-7, with 10 bases fitting TRBD2. The V gene's germline CDR1 is SQVTM and CDR2 ANQGSEA. With 6 bases clipped from V and 2 bases from J, the junction kept 10 bases outside the gene matches. This CDR3 has 15 residues. The CDR3 sequence: CSVNRGSGGTYEQYF. CDR3 bases: TGCAGCGTAAACCGGGGTAGCGGGGGGACCTACGAGCAGTACTTC.

The chain carries TRBV5-1 and TRBJ2-3, with D unresolved. V lost 0 bases to trimming and J lost 3 bases, with 8 bases between them. CDR3 length: 14 residues. Germline V gene lookup returns CDR1 SGHRS and CDR2 YFSETQ. The CDR3: CASSLALGTDTQYF. The CDR3 DNA sequence: TGCGCCAGCAGCTTGGCCCTGGGGACAGATACGCAGTATTTT.

This clone was seen a few times. The V and J genes are TRBV6-5 and TRBJ2-3; 12 bases are a match to TRBD2. Losses at the gene ends were 6 bases for V and 6 bases for J; bases not matched to a gene: 4. Germline V gene data show CDR1 as MNHEY and CDR2 as SVGAGI. This CDR3 region has 14 residues. The CDR3 coding sequence is TGTGCCAGCAGGCCCCTAGCGGGGGGGGATACGCAGTATTTT. This translates into CASRPLAGGDTQYF.

V usage is TRBV11-2 and J usage is TRBJ1-1; D is uncertain. This CDR3 comprises 14 residues. Trimming shortened V by 0 bases and J by 3 bases, and 8 bases separated the two germline ends. CDR1 is SGHAT and CDR2 is FQNNGV in the germline V gene. As DNA, the CDR3 is TGTGCCAGCAGCTTAGATCCGGGATACACTGAAGCTTTCTTT. It translates to CASSLDPGYTEAFF.

This chain links TRBV10-3 with TRBJ2-1; 9 positions agree with TRBD2. J gave up 7 bases and V 6 bases, and 7 bases lay outside the gene matches. Germline CDR1 reads ENHRY; CDR2 reads SYGVKD. CDR3 length equals 14 residues. The CDR3: CAIRFGTSYNEQFF. CDR3 in DNA: TGTGCCATCAGGTTCGGGACTAGCTATAATGAGCAGTTCTTC.

The rearrangement joins TRBV5-1 to TRBJ2-1; the D gene is possibly TRBD2 (5 bases). The CDR3 spans 15 residues. V was trimmed by 1 base and J by 5 bases, leaving 13 bases between them. Germline assignment: CDR1 SGHRS and CDR2 YFSETQ. CDR3 amino acids: CASSLTEGRNNEQFF. The CDR3 coding sequence is TGCGCCAGCAGCTTGACAGAGGGTCGCAACAATGAGCAGTTCTTC.

This clone was detected a few times. The rearrangement joins TRBV7-9 to TRBJ2-7; 7 bases map to TRBD1. The CDR3 runs to 14 residues. Germline V gives CDR1 SEHNR, CDR2 FQNEAQ (reference sequence). The trim removed 2 bases at V and 4 bases at J, leaving 5 bases unmatched. Here the CDR3 DNA reads TGTGCCAGCAGCTTACCTTTGGGACAGTACGAGCAGTACTTC. Translating it yields CASSLPLGQYEQYF.

This clone was seen just once. V is TRBV20-1 and J is TRBJ1-1, with D hard to call. In germline, CDR1 is DFQATT, CDR2 SNEGSKA (reference sequence). This CDR3 has 11 amino acids. With 1 base removed from V and 0 bases from J, the gap between germline ends came to 0 bases. This CDR3 is CSARVNTEAFF. The DNA of the CDR3 is TGCAGTGCTAGAGTGAACACTGAAGCTTTCTTT.

The chain uses TRBV11-2 and TRBJ1-6; 9 bases match TRBD1. After removal of 2 bases from V and 8 bases from J, the junction contained 1 base not matched to a gene. Germline V gives CDR1 SGHAT, CDR2 FQNNGV. This CDR3 is 14 amino acids long. The CDR3 region has the DNA TGTGCCAGCAGCTTATGGGACAGGGATTCACCCCTCCACTTT. This gives the protein CASSLWDRDSPLHF.